The TCR beta chain described here comes from a study of blood T cell repertoires in COVID-19. V lost 5 bases and J lost 6; bases outside the gene matches: 10. Germline assignment: CDR1 MNHNY and CDR2 SVGAGI (reference sequence). This CDR3 spans 15 amino acids. Produced via immunoSEQ multiplex PCR; TCRdb's table is partial and in-frame only. Among 110,000 to 150,000 clones, approximately 86% were seen once, and the ten largest hold less than 2%. Sequencing was performed on peripheral blood. The source is a man aged 65-85 years with acute or convalescent COVID-19. The chain has TRBV6-6 and TRBJ1-5, with 7 bases identical to TRBD1. CDR3 amino acids: CASSDTSGGSQPQHF. The CDR3 nucleotides read TGTGCCAGCAGTGATACGTCAGGGGGGAGTCAGCCCCAGCATTTT.